The text below deals with one T cell receptor (beta chain). The data derive from a study of blood T cell repertoires in COVID-19. About the study: Samples representing acute and convalescent COVID-19 were sourced from the United States, Italy and Spain. Sources were T cells, B-cell-depleted T cells, or PBMCs; the material itself was cDNA or gDNA.

The CDR3 consists of 18 residues. Germline lookup yields CDR1 MDHEN and CDR2 SYDVKM. The V and J ends lost 3 bases and 5 bases, in that order; junction bases with no gene match: 9. The data were produced by immunoSEQ multiplex PCR, yet TCRdb's version contains in-frame clones alone and is incomplete. The data show 240,000 or so clones, 86% seen once. Clinical history as reported by participants underpinned cohort assignment. Donors in Cohort 3 counted as recovered after two negative PCRs, clearance, or symptom resolution. The genes are TRBV28 and TRBJ2-2; 13 bases agree with TRBD2. This clonotype originated in a woman aged 45-59 years who had recovered from COVID-19. The sequenced sample consisted of PBMCs or T cells enriched from blood (not recorded which). CDR3 sequence reads: CASSFFGTGLAGTGELFF. CDR3 DNA sequence: TGTGCCAGCAGTTTCTTTGGCACGGGACTAGCGGGAACCGGGGAGCTGTTTTTT.